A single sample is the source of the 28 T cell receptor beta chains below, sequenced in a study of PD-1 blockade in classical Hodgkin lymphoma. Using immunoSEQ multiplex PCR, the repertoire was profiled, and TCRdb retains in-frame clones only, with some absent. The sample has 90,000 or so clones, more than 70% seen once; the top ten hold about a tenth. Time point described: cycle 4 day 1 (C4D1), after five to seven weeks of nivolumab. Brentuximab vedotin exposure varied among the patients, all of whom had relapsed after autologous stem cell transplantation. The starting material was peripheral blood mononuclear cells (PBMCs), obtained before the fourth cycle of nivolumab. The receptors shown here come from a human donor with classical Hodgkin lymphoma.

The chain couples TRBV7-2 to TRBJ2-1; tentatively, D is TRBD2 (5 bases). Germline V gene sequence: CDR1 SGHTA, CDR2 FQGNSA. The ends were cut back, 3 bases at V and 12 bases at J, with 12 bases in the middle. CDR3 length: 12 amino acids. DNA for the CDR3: TGTGCCAGCAGCTTGTCGGGAATCGGGCAGTTCTTC. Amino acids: CASSLSGIGQFF.

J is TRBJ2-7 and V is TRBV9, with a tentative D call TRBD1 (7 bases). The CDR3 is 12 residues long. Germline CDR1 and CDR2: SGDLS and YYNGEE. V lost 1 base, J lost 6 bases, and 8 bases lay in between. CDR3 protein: CASSVQGGEQYF. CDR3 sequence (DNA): TGTGCCAGCAGCGTACAGGGGGGCGAGCAGTACTTC.

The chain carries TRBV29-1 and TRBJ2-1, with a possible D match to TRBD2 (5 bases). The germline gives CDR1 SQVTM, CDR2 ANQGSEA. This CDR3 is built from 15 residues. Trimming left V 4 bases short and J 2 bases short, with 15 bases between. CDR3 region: CSVVGSVATYNEQFF. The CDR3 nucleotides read TGCAGCGTTGTTGGTAGCGTTGCAACCTACAATGAGCAGTTCTTC.

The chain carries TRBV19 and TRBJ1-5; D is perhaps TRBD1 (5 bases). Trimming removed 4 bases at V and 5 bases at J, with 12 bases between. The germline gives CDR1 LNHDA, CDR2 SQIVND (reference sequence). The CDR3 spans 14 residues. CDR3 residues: CASSRAGSDQPQHF. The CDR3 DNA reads TGTGCCAGTAGTAGGGCAGGGAGCGATCAGCCCCAGCATTTT.

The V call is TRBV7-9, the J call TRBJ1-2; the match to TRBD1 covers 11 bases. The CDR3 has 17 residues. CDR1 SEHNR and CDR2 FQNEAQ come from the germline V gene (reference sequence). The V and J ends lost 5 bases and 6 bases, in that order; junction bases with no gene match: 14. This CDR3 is CASSGRGTGGIYDGYTF. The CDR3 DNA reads TGTGCCAGCAGCGGCCGCGGGACAGGGGGGATTTATGATGGCTACACCTTC.

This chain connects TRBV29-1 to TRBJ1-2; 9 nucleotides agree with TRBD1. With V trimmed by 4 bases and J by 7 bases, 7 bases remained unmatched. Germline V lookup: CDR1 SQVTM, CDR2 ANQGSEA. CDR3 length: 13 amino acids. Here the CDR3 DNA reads TGCAGCGTTGGTCTCACAGGGGGCCGTGGCTACACCTTC. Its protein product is CSVGLTGGRGYTF.

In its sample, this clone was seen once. Here the CDR3 DNA reads TGTGCCAGCAGTGAAGGCCAACGGTGGGACGATGAGCAGTTCTTC. It codes for CASSEGQRWDDEQFF. The chain carries TRBV6-1 and TRBJ2-1; D could derive from TRBD1 or TRBD2 (5 bases each). The germline V gene encodes CDR1 MNHNS and CDR2 SASEGT. The CDR3 runs 15 residues. The V end was cut by 1 base, the J end by 8 bases, with 15 bases between.

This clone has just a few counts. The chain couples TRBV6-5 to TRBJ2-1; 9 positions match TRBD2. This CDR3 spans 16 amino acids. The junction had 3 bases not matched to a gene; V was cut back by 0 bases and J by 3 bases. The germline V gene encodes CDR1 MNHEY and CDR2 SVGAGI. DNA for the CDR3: TGTGCCAGCAGTTACTCAAGCGGGGGGAACTACAATGAGCAGTTCTTC. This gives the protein CASSYSSGGNYNEQFF.

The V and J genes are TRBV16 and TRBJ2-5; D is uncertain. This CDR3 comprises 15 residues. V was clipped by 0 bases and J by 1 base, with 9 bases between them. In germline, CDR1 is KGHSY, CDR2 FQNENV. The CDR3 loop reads CASSQSRQPQETQYF. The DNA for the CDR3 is TGTGCCAGCAGCCAATCTAGACAACCCCAAGAGACCCAGTACTTC.

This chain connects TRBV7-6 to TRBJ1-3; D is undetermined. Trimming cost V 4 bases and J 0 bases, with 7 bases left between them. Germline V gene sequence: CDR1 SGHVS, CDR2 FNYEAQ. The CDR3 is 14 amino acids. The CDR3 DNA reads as TGTGCCAGCAGCTATCAGGTCTCTGGAAACACCATATATTTT. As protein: CASSYQVSGNTIYF.

The CDR3 region has the DNA TGTGCCTGGAGTGGCGGAGCGGGAACGGGGGAGCAGTACTTC. Protein product: CAWSGGAGTGEQYF. This chain joins TRBV30 and TRBJ2-7; 7 nucleotides line up with TRBD2. The CDR3 loop spans 14 amino acids. Looked up from germline, CDR1 is GTSNPN and CDR2 is SVGIG (reference sequence). The J segment lost 7 bases and the V segment lost 1 base, leaving 10 bases of the junction unmatched.

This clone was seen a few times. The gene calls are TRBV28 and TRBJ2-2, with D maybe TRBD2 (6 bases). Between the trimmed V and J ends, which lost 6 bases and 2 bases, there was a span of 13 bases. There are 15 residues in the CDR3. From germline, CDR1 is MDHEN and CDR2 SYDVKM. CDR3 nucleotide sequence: TGTGCCAGCAGCTCCCGCGGGGTCAACACCGGGGAGCTGTTTTTT. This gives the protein CASSSRGVNTGELFF.

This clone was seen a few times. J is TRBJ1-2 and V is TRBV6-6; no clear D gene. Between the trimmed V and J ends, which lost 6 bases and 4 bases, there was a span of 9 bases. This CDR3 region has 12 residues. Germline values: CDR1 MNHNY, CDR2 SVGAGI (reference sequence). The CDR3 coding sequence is TGTGCCAGCAGCCGGGCCCCCTATGGCTACACCTTC. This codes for CASSRAPYGYTF.

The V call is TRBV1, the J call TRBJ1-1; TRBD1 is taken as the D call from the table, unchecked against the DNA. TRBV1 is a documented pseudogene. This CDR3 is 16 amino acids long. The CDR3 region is CTSSSPCGTGNTEAFF. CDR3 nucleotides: TGCACCAGCAGCTCACCTTGCGGGACAGGGAACACTGAAGCTTTCTTT.

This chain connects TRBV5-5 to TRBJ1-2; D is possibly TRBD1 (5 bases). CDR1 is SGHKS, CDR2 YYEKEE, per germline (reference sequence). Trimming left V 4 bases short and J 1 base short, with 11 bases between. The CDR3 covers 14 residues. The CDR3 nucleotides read TGTGCCAGCAGCGTGGGACTGATTAACTATGGCTACACCTTC. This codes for CASSVGLINYGYTF.

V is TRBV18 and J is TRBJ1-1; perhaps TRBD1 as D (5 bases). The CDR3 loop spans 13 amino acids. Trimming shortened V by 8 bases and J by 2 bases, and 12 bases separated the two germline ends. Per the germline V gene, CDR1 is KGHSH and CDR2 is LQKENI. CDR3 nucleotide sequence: TGTGCCAGCGCTCAGGGTTTCAACACTGAAGCTTTCTTT. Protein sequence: CASAQGFNTEAFF. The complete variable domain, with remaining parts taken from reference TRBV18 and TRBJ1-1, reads NAGVMQNPRHLVRRRGQEARLRCSPMKGHSHVYWYRQLPEEGLKFMVYLQKENIIDESGMPKERFSAEFPKEGPSILRIQQVVRGDSAAYFCASAQGFNTEAFFGQGTRLTVV.

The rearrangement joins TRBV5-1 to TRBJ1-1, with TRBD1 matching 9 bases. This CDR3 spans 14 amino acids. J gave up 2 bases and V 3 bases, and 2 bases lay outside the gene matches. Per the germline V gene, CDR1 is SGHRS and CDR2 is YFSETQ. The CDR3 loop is CASSWDRDNTEAFF. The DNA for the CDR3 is TGCGCCAGCAGCTGGGACAGGGATAACACTGAAGCTTTCTTT.

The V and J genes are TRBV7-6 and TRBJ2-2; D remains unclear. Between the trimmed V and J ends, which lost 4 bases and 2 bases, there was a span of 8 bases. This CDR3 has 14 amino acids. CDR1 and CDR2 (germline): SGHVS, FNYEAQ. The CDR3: CASSWTVNTGELFF. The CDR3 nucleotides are TGTGCCAGCAGCTGGACGGTTAACACCGGGGAGCTGTTTTTT.

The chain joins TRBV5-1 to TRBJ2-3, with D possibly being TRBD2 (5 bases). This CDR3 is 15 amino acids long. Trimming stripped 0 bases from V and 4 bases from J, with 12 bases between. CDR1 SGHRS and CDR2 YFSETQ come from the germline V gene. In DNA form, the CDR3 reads TGCGCCAGCAGCTTGGGGGCGGGTAGGGCAGATACGCAGTATTTT. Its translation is CASSLGAGRADTQYF. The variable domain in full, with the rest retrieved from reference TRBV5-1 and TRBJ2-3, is KAGVTQTPRYLIKTRGQQVTLSCSPISGHRSVSWYQQTPGQGLQFLFEYFSETQRNKGNFPGRFSGRQFSNSRSEMNVSTLELGDSALYLCASSLGAGRADTQYFGPGTRLTVL.

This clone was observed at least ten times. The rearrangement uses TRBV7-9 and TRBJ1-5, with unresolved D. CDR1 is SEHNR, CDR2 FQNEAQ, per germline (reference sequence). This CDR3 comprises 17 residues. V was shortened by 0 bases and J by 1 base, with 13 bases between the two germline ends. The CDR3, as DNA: TGTGCCAGCAGCTTAGCCATAGGCTGGTGGAGCAATCAGCCCCAGCATTTT. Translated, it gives CASSLAIGWWSNQPQHF.

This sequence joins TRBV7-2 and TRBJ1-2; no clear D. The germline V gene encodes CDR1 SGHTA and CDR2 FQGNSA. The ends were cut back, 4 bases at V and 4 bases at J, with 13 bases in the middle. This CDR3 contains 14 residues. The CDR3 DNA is TGTGCCAGCAGCTATGACATCGGAAGCTATGGCTACACCTTC. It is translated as CASSYDIGSYGYTF.

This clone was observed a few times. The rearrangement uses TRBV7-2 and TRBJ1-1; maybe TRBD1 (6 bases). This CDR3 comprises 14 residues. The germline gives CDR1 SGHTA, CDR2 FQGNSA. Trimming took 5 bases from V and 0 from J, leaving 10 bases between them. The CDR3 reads CASSPRGLNTEAFF. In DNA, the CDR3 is TGTGCCAGCAGCCCCCGGGGGCTGAACACTGAAGCTTTCTTT.

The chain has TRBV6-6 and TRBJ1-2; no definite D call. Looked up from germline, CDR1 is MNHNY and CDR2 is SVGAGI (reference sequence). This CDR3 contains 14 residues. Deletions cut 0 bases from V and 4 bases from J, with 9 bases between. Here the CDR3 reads CASSYSPETYGYTF. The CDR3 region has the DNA TGTGCCAGCAGTTACTCGCCGGAGACCTATGGCTACACCTTC.

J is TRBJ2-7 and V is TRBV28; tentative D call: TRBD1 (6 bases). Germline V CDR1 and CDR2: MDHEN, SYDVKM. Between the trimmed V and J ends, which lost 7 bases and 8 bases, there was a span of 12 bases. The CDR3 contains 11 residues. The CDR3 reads CASTSGQQQYF. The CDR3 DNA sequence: TGTGCCAGCACCTCTGGACAGCAGCAGTACTTC. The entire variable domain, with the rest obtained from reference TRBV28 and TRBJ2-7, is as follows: DVKVTQSSRYLVKRTGEKVFLECVQDMDHENMFWYRQDPGLGLRLIYFSYDVKMKEKGDIPEGYSVSREKKERFSLILESASTNQTSMYLCASTSGQQQYFGPGTRLTVT.

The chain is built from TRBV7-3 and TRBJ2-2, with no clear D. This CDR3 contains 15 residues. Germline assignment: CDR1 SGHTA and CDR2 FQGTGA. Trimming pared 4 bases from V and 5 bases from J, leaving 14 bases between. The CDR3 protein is CASSSPGVGTGELFF. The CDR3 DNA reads TGTGCCAGCAGCTCACCTGGGGTGGGAACCGGGGAGCTGTTTTTT.

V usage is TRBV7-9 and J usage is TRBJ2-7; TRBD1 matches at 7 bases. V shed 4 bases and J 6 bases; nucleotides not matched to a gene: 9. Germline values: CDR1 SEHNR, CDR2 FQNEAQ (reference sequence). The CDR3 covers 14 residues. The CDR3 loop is CASSYWYEGAEQYF. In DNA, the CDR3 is TGTGCCAGCAGCTACTGGTACGAGGGGGCCGAGCAGTACTTC.

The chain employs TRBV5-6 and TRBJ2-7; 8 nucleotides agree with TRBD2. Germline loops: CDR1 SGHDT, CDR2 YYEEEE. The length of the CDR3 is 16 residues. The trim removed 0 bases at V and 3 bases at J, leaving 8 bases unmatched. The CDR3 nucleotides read TGTGCCAGCAGCTTGGCCGGGGGACTAGGAGGCTACGAGCAGTACTTC. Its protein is CASSLAGGLGGYEQYF.

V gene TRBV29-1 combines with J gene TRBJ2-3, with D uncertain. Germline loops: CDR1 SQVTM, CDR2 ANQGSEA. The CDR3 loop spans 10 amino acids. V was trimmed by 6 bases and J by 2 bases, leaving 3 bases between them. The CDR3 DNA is TGCAGCGTCCTCACAGATACGCAGTATTTT. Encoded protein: CSVLTDTQYF.